This entry is about one T cell receptor (beta chain). This entry belongs to a study of spatial heterogeneity in lung cancer. TCRdb re-analysed the 5' RACE reads in MiXCR, keeping a single row per CDR3 protein. Of tens of thousands of distinct CDR3 sequences listed, roughly 21% are singletons. Time point denoted: blood at routine non-recurrence follow-up after resection. The origin of this receptor is a male donor with early-stage non-small cell lung cancer. The sequencing used PBMCs, collected at follow-up.

In DNA, the CDR3 is TGTGCCAGCAGCCTCTTCGGACTAGACAATGAGCAGTTCTTC. Protein: CASSLFGLDNEQFF. The chain recombines TRBV7-2 with TRBJ2-1; 7 positions agree with TRBD2. Germline trimming cut 5 bases from V and 5 bases from J; bases unmatched to any gene: 6. Germline CDR1 SGHTA, CDR2 FQGNSA. The CDR3 is 14 amino acids.